Listed here are 12 T cell receptor beta chains from one sample, sequenced in a study of shared clonotypes between healthy human individuals. Libraries were prepared by immunoSEQ multiplex PCR; TCRdb keeps only in-frame clonotypes and omits some of them. The data show some 470,000 clones, 70% to 80% seen once. Source material: PBMCs. These receptors were taken from a woman between 40 and 50 years old in good health. Some clones in this sample may be carry-over from other donors' samples.

The V and J genes are TRBV7-2 and TRBJ2-7; D is unresolved. The CDR3 is made up of 13 amino acids. The V gene lost 0 bases and the J gene lost 6 bases, with 9 bases spanning the gap. Germline V gene sequence: CDR1 SGHTA, CDR2 FQGNSA. The CDR3 spells CASSLAGIPEQYF. The CDR3 DNA is TGTGCCAGCAGCTTAGCGGGGATACCCGAGCAGTACTTC.

With respect to this clone: A read error is likely here: a far larger clone is one base away. The chain couples TRBV9 to TRBJ1-1; D gene unclear. The CDR3 spans 13 residues. V lost 0 bases to trimming and J lost 10 bases, with 13 bases between them. Germline V gene lookup returns CDR1 SGDLS and CDR2 YYNGEE. CDR3 in DNA: TGTGCCAGCAGCGTAGGGGCAGGCAATGGAGCTTTCTTT. It is translated as CASSVGAGNGAFF.

A remark on this clone: A far larger clone is just one base off, so this is likely a read error. The same CDR3 is also encoded by other DNA sequences in this sample. The chain is built from TRBV15 and TRBJ2-3; D possibly matches TRBD1 or TRBD2 (5 bases each). CDR1 and CDR2 from the germline V gene are LNHNV and YYDKDF (reference sequence). The CDR3 extends over 14 amino acids. CDR3 sequence: CATSVRGAEDTQYF. In nucleotides, the CDR3 is TGTGCCACCAGCGTGAGGGGAGCAGAAGATACACAGTATTTT.

The V call is TRBV5-1, the J call TRBJ2-5, with TRBD2 identical over 11 bases. The end of the DNA fits TRBJ2-7 better, so the J call may be wrong. Per the germline V gene, CDR1 is SGHRS and CDR2 is YFSETQ. The length of the CDR3 is 14 residues. As DNA, the CDR3 is TGCGCCAGCAGCTGGACTAGCGGGTCGGTCGAGCAGTACTTC. Protein product: CASSWTSGSVEQYF.

This clone appeared once. The gene calls are TRBV4-1 and TRBJ2-3, with D uncertain. Trimming stripped 2 bases from V and 2 bases from J, with 8 bases between. The CDR3 is made up of 14 amino acids. Germline loops: CDR1 MGHRA, CDR2 YSYEKL. The CDR3 DNA sequence: TGCGCCAGCAGCCAAACCGGGCTCACAGATACGCAGTATTTT. This codes for CASSQTGLTDTQYF.

The V and J genes are TRBV10-3 and TRBJ1-3; 9 nucleotides match TRBD1. CDR1 and CDR2 from the germline V gene are ENHRY and SYGVKD. V lost 5 bases, J lost 1 base, and 9 bases stayed unmatched. CDR3 length equals 17 residues. CDR3 sequence: CAISKIRTGESGNTIYF. CDR3 nucleotides: TGTGCCATCAGTAAAATAAGGACAGGGGAATCTGGAAACACCATATATTTT.

In this sample, this clone turned up once. A much larger clone differs from this one at a single base, so this may be a read error. The rearrangement uses TRBV30 and TRBJ2-7; D remains unclear. Germline V gives CDR1 GTSNPN, CDR2 SVGIG (reference sequence). The CDR3 runs 12 residues. Trimming removed 4 bases at V and 0 bases at J, with 7 bases between. The CDR3 region is CAWKLNSYEQYF. Here the CDR3 DNA reads TGTGCCTGGAAACTCAACTCCTACGAGCAGTACTTC.

This rearrangement joins TRBV28 to TRBJ2-1, with TRBD2 matching 11 bases. The CDR3 covers 15 residues. The ends lost 4 bases at V and 7 bases at J; junction bases unmatched: 6. CDR1 and CDR2 from the germline V gene are MDHEN and SYDVKM. CDR3 in DNA: TGTGCCAGCAGTTCCATGCTAGCGGGAGGTAATGAGCAGTTCTTC. Encoded protein: CASSSMLAGGNEQFF.

The rearrangement joins TRBV9 to TRBJ1-1; D is perhaps TRBD1 (6 bases). V lost 4 bases, J lost 10 bases, and 14 bases lay in between. The CDR3 runs 12 residues. Germline V gives CDR1 SGDLS, CDR2 YYNGEE. CDR3 sequence reads: CASSPPGGGAFF. DNA for the CDR3: TGTGCCAGCAGCCCCCCGGGGGGCGGAGCTTTCTTT. Complete variable domain (other parts from reference TRBV9 and TRBJ1-1): DSGVTQTPKHLITATGQRVTLRCSPRSGDLSVYWYQQSLDQGLQFLIQYYNGEERAKGNILERFSAQQFPDLHSELNLSSLELGDSALYFCASSPPGGGAFFGQGTRLTVV.

This clone has a handful of counts. This could be a read error, since a much larger clone is one nucleotide away. The V call is TRBV2, the J call TRBJ2-1; 9 bases are a match to TRBD2. V trimming: 6 bases; J trimming: 3 bases; junction bases outside the gene matches: 6. From germline, CDR1 is SNHLY and CDR2 FYNNEI. The CDR3 loop spans 15 amino acids. Here the CDR3 DNA reads TGTGCCAGCAGGGGACCAGCGGGAGGCTACAATGAGCAGTTCTTC. Protein: CASRGPAGGYNEQFF.

This clone came up many times. The V gene is TRBV4-3, the J gene TRBJ2-7; TRBD2 matches at 7 bases. Trimming cost V 3 bases and J 2 bases; bases outside gene matches: 1. The CDR3 contains 13 residues. Germline values: CDR1 LGHNA, CDR2 YSLEER. The CDR3 reads CASSHGLAYEQYF. DNA of the CDR3: TGCGCCAGCAGCCACGGACTAGCCTACGAGCAGTACTTC.

The chain couples TRBV15 to TRBJ2-7, with D possibly called TRBD1 or TRBD2 (6 bases each). The CDR3 runs 17 residues. Trimming stripped 0 bases from V and 5 bases from J, with 20 bases between. From germline, CDR1 is LNHNV and CDR2 YYDKDF (reference sequence). CDR3 protein: CATSRDPRRGLPDEQYF. CDR3 bases: TGTGCCACCAGCAGAGACCCACGCAGGGGACTCCCAGACGAGCAGTACTTC.